Each of the 9 T cell receptor beta chains below was sequenced from the same sample in a study of CD8+ T cells in alopecia areata. Investigators isolated RNA and reverse transcribed it into cDNA to act as the sequencing template. Measured with immunoSEQ multiplex PCR; TCRdb has only the in-frame clones, and not every one. Counted here are some 110,000 clones, less than 75% occurring once; the ten biggest clones make up roughly 30%. Described treatment: oral pan-JAK inhibitor, 5-10 mg twice daily. The sample consisted of CD8+ T cells sorted from blood, taken at week 4, from a patient treated with tofacitinib. Receptors were obtained from a human donor with alopecia areata.

V and J are TRBV30 and TRBJ2-5; 10 positions match TRBD2. Germline V gene sequence: CDR1 GTSNPN, CDR2 SVGIG (reference sequence). CDR3 length: 11 amino acids. Trimming at V came to 8 bases and at J to 3 bases, leaving 0 bases not matched to a gene. The CDR3 DNA follows: TGTGCCCTAGCGGGGGAAGAGACCCAGTACTTC. Translated, it gives CALAGEETQYF. The full variable domain, rest sourced from reference TRBV30 and TRBJ2-5, is SQTIHQWPATLVQPVGSPLSLECTVEGTSNPNLYWYRQAAGRGLQLLFYSVGIGQISSEVPQNLSASRPQDRQFILSSKKLLLSDSGFYLCALAGEETQYFGPGTRLLVL.

This clone appeared a few times. V and J are TRBV30 and TRBJ2-4; no clear D. The ends were cut back, 4 bases at V and 1 base at J, with 5 bases in the middle. Germline lookup yields CDR1 GTSNPN and CDR2 SVGIG (reference sequence). The CDR3 covers 12 residues. The CDR3 nucleotides are TGTGCCTGGAATGGGGCCAAAAACATTCAGTACTTC. Amino acid sequence: CAWNGAKNIQYF.

The rearrangement links TRBV15 to TRBJ1-5, with a possible D match to TRBD1 (5 bases). The V end was cut by 8 bases, the J end by 7 bases, with 18 bases between. The length of the CDR3 is 14 residues. The germline CDR1 and CDR2 sequences are LNHNV and YYDKDF (reference sequence). The chain's CDR3 is CATWVWGTLQPQHF. CDR3 nucleotide sequence: TGTGCCACCTGGGTTTGGGGGACTCTCCAGCCCCAGCATTTT.

The rearrangement links TRBV27 to TRBJ2-7, with 10 bases aligning to TRBD1. CDR3 length equals 14 residues. Germline V gene lookup returns CDR1 MNHEY and CDR2 SMNVEV (reference sequence). The junction had 7 bases not matched to a gene; V was cut back by 4 bases and J by 7 bases. The CDR3 bases are TGTGCCAGCAGTTCCGAGACAGGGGGCACGGAGCAGTACTTC. Its protein product is CASSSETGGTEQYF.

V gene TRBV7-9 combines with J gene TRBJ1-5, with a tentative D call TRBD1 (6 bases). Germline V gene data show CDR1 as SEHNR and CDR2 as FQNEAQ (reference sequence). Trimming removed 5 bases from V and 4 bases from J, with 21 bases in between. The CDR3 totals 17 residues. The chain's CDR3 is CASSHDVQDSSNQPQHF. The CDR3 nucleotides read TGTGCCAGCAGCCACGACGTCCAGGACAGTAGTAATCAGCCCCAGCATTTT.

This clone was observed a handful of times. This chain links TRBV29-1 with TRBJ2-2, with 10 positions matching TRBD2. J lost 7 bases, V lost 6 bases, and 8 bases had no gene match. CDR1 SQVTM and CDR2 ANQGSEA come from the germline V gene. The CDR3 consists of 14 residues. CDR3 in DNA: TGCAGCGTGGGAGCGGGGGGGCTCAGCGGGGAGCTGTTTTTT. It specifies CSVGAGGLSGELFF.

Regarding this clone: The same CDR3 can be traced to other DNA sequences in this sample. This chain uses TRBV5-6 with TRBJ2-5; D gene ambiguous. V was shortened by 1 base and J by 5 bases, with 3 bases between the two germline ends. This CDR3 is 11 amino acids long. The germline V gene has CDR1 SGHDT and CDR2 YYEEEE. In DNA, the CDR3 is TGTGCCAGCAGCTTGAGGGAGACCCAGTACTTC. Its translation is CASSLRETQYF. The full variable domain, completed using reference TRBV5-6 and TRBJ2-5, is DAGVTQSPTHLIKTRGQQVTLRCSPKSGHDTVSWYQQALGQGPQFIFQYYEEEERQRGNFPDRFSGHQFPNYSSELNVNALLLGDSALYLCASSLRETQYFGPGTRLLVL.

J is TRBJ1-5 and V is TRBV7-8, with D possibly TRBD1 on 5 matching bases. The CDR3 contains 15 residues. CDR1 and CDR2 from the germline V gene are SGHVS and FQNEAQ. V was shortened by 5 bases and J by 6 bases, with 17 bases between the two germline ends. CDR3 sequence: CASSAEPGHGQPQHF. CDR3 bases: TGTGCCAGCAGCGCCGAGCCGGGGCACGGTCAGCCCCAGCATTTT.

J is TRBJ1-5 and V is TRBV13; the D is unclear. The CDR3 loop spans 15 amino acids. Between the trimmed V and J ends, which lost 0 bases and 4 bases, there was a span of 10 bases. Per the germline V gene, CDR1 is PRHDT and CDR2 is FYEKMQ (reference sequence). The CDR3 DNA is TGTGCCAGCAGCTTAGGGTACACGGGGAATCAGCCCCAGCATTTT. Amino acid sequence: CASSLGYTGNQPQHF.